The clone carrying this T cell receptor (beta chain) was counted between two and nine times. The target antigen is unknown. Mismatch with germline at one junction end may stem from a read error. This entry belongs to a study of tumor-infiltrating lymphocytes in primary liver carcinoma. Study-level findings and limits: Top-250-clone fractions were significantly higher in tumors than in blood (p = 0.039).

Reverse transcription of approximately 500 ng total RNA with a constant-region primer produced TCR beta cDNA. Three nested multiplex PCR rounds of slightly modified ARM-PCR generated TCR beta libraries. The first two PCR rounds used TRBV1-TRBV30 primers with a Cbeta primer, approximately 10 cycles each. MiXCR, run by TCRdb on the multiplex PCR reads, gives a single entry per CDR3 protein. The table includes 50,000 to 70,000 distinct CDR3 sequences, 60% to 85% detected once. It was from about 19-30 mg of unsorted bulk tissue that RNA and DNA were co-extracted. The germline gives CDR1 MNHEY, CDR2 SVGAGI. The CDR3 extends over 17 amino acids.

This clonotype was sampled from a man aged 35-49 years with primary liver carcinoma and hepatitis B virus infection. The chain links TRBV6-5 to TRBJ2-3; 7 bases align to TRBD2. The sample comprised liver tumor tissue from sampling region 2. Stated subset: tumor region T2, inferior pole. This CDR3 is CASHEQDGRKESDTQYF. Written as DNA, the CDR3 is TGTGCCAGCCACGAGCAGGACGGGAGGAAGGAGTCAGATACACAGTATTTT.